This passage covers 3 T cell receptor beta chains from one sample sequenced in a study of brain T cells in children with intractable seizures. Time point of the sample: blood from clinic visit 5 months post-surgery; TSC patient then seizure free. Clones were sequenced by immunoSEQ multiplex PCR, and TCRdb holds only the in-frame ones, with some missing. The sample lists under 400,000 clones; about 93% were seen once. The sample here was peripheral blood, taken roughly 5 months after surgery. The receptor set was obtained from a boy younger than two with tuberous sclerosis and intractable seizures.

The chain joins TRBV12-3 or TRBV12-4 to TRBJ2-3, with 10 bases aligning to TRBD2. The CDR3 spans 13 residues. With V trimmed by 6 bases and J by 9 bases, 6 bases remained unmatched. The CDR3 spells CASSILTSGTQYF. CDR3 DNA sequence: TGTGCCAGCAGCATCTTGACTAGCGGGACGCAGTATTTT.

The gene calls are TRBV30 and TRBJ1-5; no definite D call. The V gene's germline CDR1 is GTSNPN and CDR2 SVGIG (reference sequence). V was shortened by 3 bases and J by 6 bases, with 12 bases between the two germline ends. This CDR3 contains 13 residues. The CDR3 sequence is CAWSFGFPQPQHF. CDR3 DNA: TGTGCCTGGAGCTTTGGGTTCCCTCAGCCCCAGCATTTT.

The CDR3 DNA is TGTGCCAGTAAAGATAGAGGACTAGCGGGCCAGCAGTTCTTC. It translates to CASKDRGLAGQQFF. V and J are TRBV19 and TRBJ2-1; 11 nucleotides line up with TRBD2. CDR1 LNHDA and CDR2 SQIVND come from the germline V gene (reference sequence). Trimming at V came to 7 bases and at J to 11 bases, leaving 10 bases not matched to a gene. The CDR3 length is 14 residues.